This T cell receptor beta chain is from a study of OX40 agonist ivuxolimab in advanced cancers. Study context: Ivuxolimab is an agonistic anti-OX40 (CD134) antibody, and patients were treated with it. There were three patients with partial responses, one having hepatocellular carcinoma and two cutaneous melanoma. Study outcomes and limitations: The mean number of expanded clones was higher in CD8+ T cells than in CD4+.

The CDR3 contains 15 residues. CDR1 is SGDLS and CDR2 is YYNGEE in the germline V gene. Deletions cut 0 bases from V and 2 bases from J, with 9 bases between. The repertoire was sequenced with immunoSEQ multiplex PCR; TCRdb's copy has only in-frame clones and lacks some. Altogether 55,000 to 90,000 clones are present, around 88% being singletons, with the ten largest covering 2% to 2.5%. A note on this clone: Its antigen remains unknown.

Sequenced material: CD4+ or CD8+ T cells sorted from blood, taken in a trial of the OX40 agonist ivuxolimab. The V and J genes are TRBV9 and TRBJ2-1; D is ambiguous. The clonotype comes from an adult with an advanced solid tumor such as melanoma, head and neck, liver or kidney cancer. CDR3 nucleotide sequence: TGTGCCAGCAGCGTAGGGCAGGCGGCCTACAATGAGCAGTTCTTC. Translation gives CASSVGQAAYNEQFF.